This T cell receptor beta chain was obtained from a study of blood T cells in healthy people across ages. V was clipped by 0 bases and J by 5 bases, with 8 bases between them. From germline, CDR1 is SGHVS and CDR2 FQNEAQ. The CDR3 extends over 14 amino acids. This clonotype occurred a few times. The target antigen is unknown. Study-wide results and caveats: The study lacked donor CMV status, which possibly confounded expanded clonotype changes.

Combining a sample-barcoded 5' primer with a J-beta primer mix, a second PCR ran for roughly 7 to 11 cycles. One entry per CDR3 protein, called by TCRdb with MiXCR from the 5' RACE reads. Here the sample spans over a million distinct CDR3 sequences, under 55% being singletons. The TCR comes from a woman between 18 and 29 years old in good health. The rearrangement joins TRBV7-8 to TRBJ2-1; D unresolved. Sequenced: blood. In nucleotides, the CDR3 is TGTGCCAGCAGCTTAGCGGAACACGACAATGAGCAGTTCTTC. Amino acid sequence: CASSLAEHDNEQFF.